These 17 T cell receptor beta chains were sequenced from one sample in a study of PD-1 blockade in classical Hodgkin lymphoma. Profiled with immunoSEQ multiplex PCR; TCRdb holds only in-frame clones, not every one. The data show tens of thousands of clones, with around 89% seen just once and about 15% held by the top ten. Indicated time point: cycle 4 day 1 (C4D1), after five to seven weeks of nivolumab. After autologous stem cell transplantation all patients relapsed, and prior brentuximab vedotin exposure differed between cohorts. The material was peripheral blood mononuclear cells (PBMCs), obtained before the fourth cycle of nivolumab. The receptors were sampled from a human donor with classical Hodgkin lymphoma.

CDR3 loop: CASSLVTGGYQPQHF. The CDR3 DNA reads TGTGCCAGCAGCTTAGTCACAGGGGGCTATCAGCCCCAGCATTTT. The J gene is TRBJ1-5, the V gene TRBV7-2, with 9 positions matching TRBD1. Germline lookup yields CDR1 SGHTA and CDR2 FQGNSA. V gave up 1 base and J gave up 5 bases; unmatched junction bases: 3. CDR3 length: 15 residues.

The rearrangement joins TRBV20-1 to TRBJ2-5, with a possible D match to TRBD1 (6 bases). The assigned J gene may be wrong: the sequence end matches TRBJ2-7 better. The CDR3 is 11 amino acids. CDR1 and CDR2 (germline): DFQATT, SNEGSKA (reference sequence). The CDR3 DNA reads TGCAGTGCTTCAGGGGACCACGAGCAGTACTTC. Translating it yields CSASGDHEQYF.

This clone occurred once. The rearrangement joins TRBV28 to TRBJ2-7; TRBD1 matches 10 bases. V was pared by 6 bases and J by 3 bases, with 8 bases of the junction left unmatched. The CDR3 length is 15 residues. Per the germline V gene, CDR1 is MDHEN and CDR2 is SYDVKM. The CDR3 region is CASRPPGQGFYEQYF. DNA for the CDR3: TGTGCCAGCAGGCCGCCGGGACAGGGGTTCTACGAGCAGTACTTC. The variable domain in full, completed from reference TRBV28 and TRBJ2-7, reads DVKVTQSSRYLVKRTGEKVFLECVQDMDHENMFWYRQDPGLGLRLIYFSYDVKMKEKGDIPEGYSVSREKKERFSLILESASTNQTSMYLCASRPPGQGFYEQYFGPGTRLTVT.

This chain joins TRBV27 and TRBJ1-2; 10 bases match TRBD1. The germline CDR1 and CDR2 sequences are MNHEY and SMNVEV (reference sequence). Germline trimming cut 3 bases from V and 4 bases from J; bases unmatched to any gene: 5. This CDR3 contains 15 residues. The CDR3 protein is CASSLSTGGSYGYTF. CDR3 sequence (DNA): TGTGCCAGCAGTTTGTCGACAGGGGGCAGCTATGGCTACACCTTC.

The CDR3 sequence is CASSIGREGMWYEQYF. The CDR3 nucleotides read TGTGCCAGTAGTATAGGCCGCGAGGGAATGTGGTACGAGCAGTACTTC. The chain uses TRBV19 and TRBJ2-7, with TRBD2 as a possible D gene (5 bases). CDR1 LNHDA and CDR2 SQIVND come from the germline V gene (reference sequence). V was clipped by 1 base and J by 4 bases, with 17 bases between them. This CDR3 is 16 amino acids long.

CDR3 residues: CASSHRVAGGTSTDTQYF. CDR3 coding DNA: TGTGCCAGCAGCCACAGAGTAGCGGGAGGGACTAGCACAGATACGCAGTATTTT. The chain couples TRBV4-2 to TRBJ2-3; 11 nucleotides line up with TRBD2. This CDR3 region has 18 residues. The trim removed 3 bases at V and 0 bases at J, leaving 8 bases unmatched. Germline values: CDR1 LGHNA, CDR2 YNFKEQ.

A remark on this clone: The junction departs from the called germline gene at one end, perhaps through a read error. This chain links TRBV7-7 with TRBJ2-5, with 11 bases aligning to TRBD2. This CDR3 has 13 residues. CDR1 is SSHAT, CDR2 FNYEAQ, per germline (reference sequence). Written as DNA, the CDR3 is TGTGCTAGCAGCTGGACTAGCGGGGAGACCCAGTACTTC. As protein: CASSWTSGETQYF.

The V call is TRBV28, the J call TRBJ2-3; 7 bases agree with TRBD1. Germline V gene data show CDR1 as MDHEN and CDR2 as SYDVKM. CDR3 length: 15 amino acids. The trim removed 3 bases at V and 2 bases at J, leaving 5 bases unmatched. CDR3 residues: CASSLWGQNTDTQYF. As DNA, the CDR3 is TGTGCCAGCAGTTTGTGGGGACAGAACACAGATACGCAGTATTTT.

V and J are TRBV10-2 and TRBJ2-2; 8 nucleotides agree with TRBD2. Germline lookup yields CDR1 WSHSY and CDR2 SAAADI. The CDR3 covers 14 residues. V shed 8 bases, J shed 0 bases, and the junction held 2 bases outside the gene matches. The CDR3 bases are TGCGCCAGCCTGACTAGCGCGAACACCGGGGAGCTGTTTTTT. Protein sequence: CASLTSANTGELFF.

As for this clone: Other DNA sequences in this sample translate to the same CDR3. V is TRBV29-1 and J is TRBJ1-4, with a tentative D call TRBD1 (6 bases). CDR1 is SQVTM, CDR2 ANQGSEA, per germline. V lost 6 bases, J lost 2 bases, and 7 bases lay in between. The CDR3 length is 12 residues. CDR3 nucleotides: TGCAGCGTAGGGGGGACTAATGAAAAACTGTTTTTT. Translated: CSVGGTNEKLFF.

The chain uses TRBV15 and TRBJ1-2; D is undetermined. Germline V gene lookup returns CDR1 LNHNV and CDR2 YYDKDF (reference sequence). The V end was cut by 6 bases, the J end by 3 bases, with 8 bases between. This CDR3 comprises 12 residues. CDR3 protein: CATRHSDYGYTF. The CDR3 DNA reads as TGTGCCACCAGACACAGTGACTATGGCTACACCTTC.

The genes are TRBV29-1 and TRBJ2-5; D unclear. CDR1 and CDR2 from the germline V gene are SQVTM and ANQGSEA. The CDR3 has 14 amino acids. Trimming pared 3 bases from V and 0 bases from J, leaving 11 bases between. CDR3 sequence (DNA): TGCAGCGTTGACAACATTCAGGACCAAGAGACCCAGTACTTC. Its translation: CSVDNIQDQETQYF.

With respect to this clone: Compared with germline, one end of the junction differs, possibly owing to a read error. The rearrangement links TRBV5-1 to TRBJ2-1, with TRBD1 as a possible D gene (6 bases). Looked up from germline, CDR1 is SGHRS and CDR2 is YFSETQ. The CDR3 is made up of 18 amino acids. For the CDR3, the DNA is TGCGCCAGCCATTACCTGGTGTTTCCCGGGACCCCCCCAGGGGAGCAATTCTTC. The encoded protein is CASHYLVFPGTPPGEQFF.

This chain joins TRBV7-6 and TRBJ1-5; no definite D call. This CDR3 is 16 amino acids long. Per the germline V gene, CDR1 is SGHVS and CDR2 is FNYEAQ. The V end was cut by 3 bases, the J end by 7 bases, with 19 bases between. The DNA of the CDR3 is TGTGCCAGCAGCTTCTTCGGCTCTCGGTCGGGCCAGCCCCAGCATTTT. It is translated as CASSFFGSRSGQPQHF.

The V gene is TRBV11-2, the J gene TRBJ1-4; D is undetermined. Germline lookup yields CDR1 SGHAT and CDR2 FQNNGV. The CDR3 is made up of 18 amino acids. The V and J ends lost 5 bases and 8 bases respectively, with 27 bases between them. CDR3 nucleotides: TGTGCCAGCAGCGCAGGCACTGGCTTGGAGAGGGTGAGGGAAAAACTGTTTTTT. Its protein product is CASSAGTGLERVREKLFF.

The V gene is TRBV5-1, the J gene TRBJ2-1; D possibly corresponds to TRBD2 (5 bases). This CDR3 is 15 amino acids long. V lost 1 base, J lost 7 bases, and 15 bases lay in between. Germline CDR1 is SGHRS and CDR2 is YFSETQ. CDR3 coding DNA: TGCGCCAGCAGCTTGACGGACTTTTCACCGAATGAGCAGTTCTTC. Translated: CASSLTDFSPNEQFF. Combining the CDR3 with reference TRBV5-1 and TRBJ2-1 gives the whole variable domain KAGVTQTPRYLIKTRGQQVTLSCSPISGHRSVSWYQQTPGQGLQFLFEYFSETQRNKGNFPGRFSGRQFSNSRSEMNVSTLELGDSALYLCASSLTDFSPNEQFFGPGTRLTVL.

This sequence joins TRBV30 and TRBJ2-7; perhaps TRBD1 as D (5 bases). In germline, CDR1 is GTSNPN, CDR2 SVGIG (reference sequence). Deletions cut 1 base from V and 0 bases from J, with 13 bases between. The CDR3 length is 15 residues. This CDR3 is CAWSAPTENSYEQYF. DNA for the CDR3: TGTGCCTGGAGTGCCCCGACAGAAAACTCCTACGAGCAGTACTTC.